This paragraph reports one T cell receptor (beta chain). Every subset's genomic DNA went evenly onto several immunoSEQ plates. Some clones are missing from TCRdb's copy, which holds only in-frame ones; the method was immunoSEQ multiplex PCR. The repertoire holds 700,000 or so clones, with approximately 79% as singletons. The data are from a study of shared clonotypes between healthy human individuals. Study background: Used for every donor were three CD4 naive, three CD4 memory, two CD8 naive and one CD8 memory plate.

The donors were adults (healthy and HIV-negative) with no recent acute infections or vaccinations. Caucasian adults residing in Nashville, Tennessee made up all the donors. This CDR3 is 13 amino acids long. After removal of 2 bases from V and 5 bases from J, the junction contained 2 bases not matched to a gene. Germline lookup yields CDR1 MNHEY and CDR2 SVGAGI. The V call is TRBV6-5, the J call TRBJ2-7, with 8 bases identical to TRBD1. The TCR originated in a woman aged 25 to 39 in good health. Sequencing was done on a sample of memory CD4+ T cells sorted from blood. As to subset: CD45RA-negative fraction. CDR3 coding DNA: TGTGCCAGCAGTTACGACAGGGGAAACGAGCAGTACTTC. Amino acid sequence: CASSYDRGNEQYF.